This is a list of T cell receptor beta chains from one sample in a study of low-dose radiotherapy and immunotherapy resistance in tumors. TCRdb processed the reads anew with MiXCR; each CDR3 protein has one entry. In the table there are roughly 54,000 distinct CDR3 sequences, around 25% of which are singletons. Specimen: PBMCs, collected before treatment. The receptors stem from a male donor with prostate cancer. Both conserved end residues are trimmed from each CDR3. Fields, in order: J gene, V gene, CDR3 protein.

TRBJ2-1,TRBV10-1,ASSDQGGSEQF
TRBJ2-7,TRBV29-1,SVGDGYEQY
TRBJ2-7,TRBV3-1,ASSQEFTATYEQY
TRBJ2-3,TRBV6-1,ASSEDGLAVNTQY
TRBJ2-7,TRBV7-9,ASSPKSAGGNYEQY
TRBJ2-1,TRBV29-1,SVAGRPTRGDNEQF
TRBJ2-1,TRBV5-8,ASSLKGIGEQF
TRBJ1-1,TRBV3-1,ASSQDFARPTEAF
TRBJ2-4,TRBV19,ASRDGGPKNIQY
TRBJ2-3,TRBV7-2,ASSLDTNTDTQY
TRBJ2-1,TRBV5-3,ASSTRGRGGGNEQF
TRBJ1-1,TRBV25-1,ASSPSGTGTEAF
TRBJ1-1,TRBV5-4,ASSRGQGEAF
TRBJ1-4,TRBV29-1,SGKFATNEKLF
TRBJ2-7,TRBV28,ASSFTGQGAEEQY
TRBJ2-7,TRBV20-1,SARVPGRPGVEQY